This T cell receptor beta chain derives from a study of T cell changes during pregnancy in multiple sclerosis. V was pared by 3 bases and J by 6 bases, with 17 bases between. The CDR3 spans 15 residues. Looked up from germline, CDR1 is KGHSH and CDR2 is LQKENI. This clone was observed once. Clones were sequenced by immunoSEQ multiplex PCR, and TCRdb holds only the in-frame ones, with some missing. The sample contains tens of thousands of clones, roughly 90% of which appear only once. This specimen was peripheral blood, taken in the second trimester of pregnancy. The sequence was collected from a female donor in good health, enrolled as a control in a pregnancy study. The V call is TRBV18, the J call TRBJ1-1; possibly TRBD1 for D (6 bases). In DNA, the CDR3 is TGTGCCAGCTCACCCGGGACACCGGCCCTGGCTGAAGCTTTCTTT. This codes for CASSPGTPALAEAFF.